The rows below give T cell receptor beta chains drawn from one sample of a study of beta chain features in type 1 diabetes. The method was immunoSEQ multiplex PCR; TCRdb's version includes in-frame clones alone and lacks a portion of them. Among almost 350,000 clones listed, about a tenth were seen once. The specimen sequenced was central memory CD4+ T cells from blood. The receptors were gathered from a man younger than 40 with type 1 diabetes. Each CDR3 is given with its conserved first and last residue. Fields, in order: J gene, V gene, D gene, clone size, CDR3 DNA, CDR3 protein. D genes are given only for firm matches. Size tells how often a clone was seen (once, few, many) or the class of an expanded clone, and some rows leave it out.

TRBJ1-6 TRBV6-6 TRBD1 few TGTGCCAGCAGTTACCTCACAGGGGGTAATTCACCCCTCCACTTT CASSYLTGGNSPLHF
TRBJ1-2 TRBV29-1 - - TGCAGCCTAGACCCGGACTATGGCTACACCTTC CSLDPDYGYTF
TRBJ2-1 TRBV19 - - TGTGCCAGTAGTACGTCGATCGCGGGGGCGAGGAATGAGCAGTTCTTC CASSTSIAGARNEQFF
TRBJ2-7 TRBV2 TRBD1 few TGTGCCAGCAGAGGCGGACAGGGGAACGACGAGCAGTACTTC CASRGGQGNDEQYF
TRBJ1-5 TRBV19 TRBD1 - TGTGCCAGTATGGGGACAGGGGGTAATCAGCCCCAGCATTTT CASMGTGGNQPQHF
TRBJ2-3 TRBV2 - - TGTGCCAGCAGTGAAGACCGGACGCAGTATTTT CASSEDRTQYF
TRBJ2-3 TRBV5-1 TRBD2 few TGCGCCAGCAGCTTCCTAGCGGGAAGCACAGATACGCAGTATTTT CASSFLAGSTDTQYF
TRBJ2-1 TRBV19 TRBD1 - TGTGCCAGCCGGCCGGGACAGTATTCTGTTTTTGGGCAGTTCTTC CASRPGQYSVFGQFF
TRBJ2-5 TRBV4-2 - few TGTGCCAGCAGCCGGAGAGGGGGAGGAGAGACCCAGTACTTC CASSRRGGGETQYF
TRBJ2-1 TRBV2 - few TGTGCCAGCAGTCTCCTTACGAGTGAGCAGTTCTTC CASSLLTSEQFF
TRBJ2-7 TRBV19 TRBD1 - TGTGCCAGTAGTTCTCCGGGACAGGCTGTCGAGGAGCAGTACTTC CASSSPGQAVEEQYF